Detailed here is one T cell receptor beta chain. Recovered participants had two consecutive negative NP/OP PCR tests, healthcare professional clearance, or symptom resolution. The data were taken from a study of blood T cell repertoires in COVID-19. The wider study: Researchers got acute and convalescent COVID-19 samples from the United States, Italy and Spain.

The CDR3 spans 16 residues. CDR1 is SNHLY and CDR2 is FYNNEI in the germline V gene. Trimming cost V 5 bases and J 7 bases; bases outside gene matches: 8. Original data processing: From reference gene primer amplification, estimates of nucleated cell counts were derived. TCRdb's table, derived via immunoSEQ multiplex PCR, lists solely in-frame clones and lacks some. That table gives V, J and clone size, and the DNA gave D and trimming. The sample shows around 270,000 clones, 80% to 90% of them seen only once. The TCR was taken from a woman aged 25 to 39 who had recovered from COVID-19. The source material was PBMCs or T cells enriched from blood (not recorded which). The V and J genes are TRBV2 and TRBJ2-2, with 12 bases identical to TRBD2. CDR3 protein: CASSPTSGGTGGELFF. In nucleotides, the CDR3 is TGTGCCAGCAGTCCCACTAGCGGGGGGACGGGCGGGGAGCTGTTTTTT.